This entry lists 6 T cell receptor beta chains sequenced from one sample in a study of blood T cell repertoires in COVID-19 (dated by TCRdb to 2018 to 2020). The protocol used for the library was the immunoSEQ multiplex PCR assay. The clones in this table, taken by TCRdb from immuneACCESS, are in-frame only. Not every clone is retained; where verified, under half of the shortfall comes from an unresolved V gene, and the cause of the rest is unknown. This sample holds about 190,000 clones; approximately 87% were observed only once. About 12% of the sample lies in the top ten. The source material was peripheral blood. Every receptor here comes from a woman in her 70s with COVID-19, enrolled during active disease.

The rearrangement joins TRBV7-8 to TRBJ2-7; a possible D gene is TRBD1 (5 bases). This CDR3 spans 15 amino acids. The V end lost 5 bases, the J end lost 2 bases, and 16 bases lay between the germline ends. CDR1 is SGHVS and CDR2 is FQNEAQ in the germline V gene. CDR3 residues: CASSPRQGSTYEQYF. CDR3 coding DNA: TGTGCCAGCAGCCCACGGCAGGGCTCAACCTACGAGCAGTACTTC.

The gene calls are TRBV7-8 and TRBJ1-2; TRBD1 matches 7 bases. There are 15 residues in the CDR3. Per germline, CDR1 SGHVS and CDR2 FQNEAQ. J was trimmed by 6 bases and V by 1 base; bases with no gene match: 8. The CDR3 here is CASSLDLWDSDGYTF. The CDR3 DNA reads TGTGCCAGCAGCTTAGACCTCTGGGACAGTGATGGCTACACCTTC.

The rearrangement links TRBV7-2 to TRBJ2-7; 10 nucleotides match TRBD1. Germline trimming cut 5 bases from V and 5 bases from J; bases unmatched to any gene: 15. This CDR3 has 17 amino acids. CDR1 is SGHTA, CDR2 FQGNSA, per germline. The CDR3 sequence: CASSQNRPGQGGNEQYF. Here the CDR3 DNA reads TGTGCCAGCAGCCAAAACCGGCCCGGACAGGGGGGGAACGAGCAGTACTTC.

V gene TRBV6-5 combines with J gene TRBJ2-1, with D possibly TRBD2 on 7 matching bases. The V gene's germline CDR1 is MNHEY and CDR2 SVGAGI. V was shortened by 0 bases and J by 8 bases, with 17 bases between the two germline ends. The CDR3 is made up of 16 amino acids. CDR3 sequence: CASSYSTGGALYEQFF. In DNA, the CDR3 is TGTGCCAGCAGTTACTCGACGGGGGGCGCGCTCTATGAGCAGTTCTTC.

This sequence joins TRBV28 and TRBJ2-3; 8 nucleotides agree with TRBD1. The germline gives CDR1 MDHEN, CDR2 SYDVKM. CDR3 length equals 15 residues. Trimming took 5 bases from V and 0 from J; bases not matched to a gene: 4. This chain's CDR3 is CASSGRTGSTDTQYF. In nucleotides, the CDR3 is TGTGCCAGCAGTGGCCGGACAGGGAGCACAGATACGCAGTATTTT.

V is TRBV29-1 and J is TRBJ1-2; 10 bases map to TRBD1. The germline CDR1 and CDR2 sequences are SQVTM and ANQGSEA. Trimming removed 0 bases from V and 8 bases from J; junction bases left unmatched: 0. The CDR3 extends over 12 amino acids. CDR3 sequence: CSVEETGGGYTF. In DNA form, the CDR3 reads TGCAGCGTTGAAGAGACAGGGGGCGGCTACACCTTC.